This TCR beta chain was captured by sequencing in a study of response to subunit inactivated influenza vaccine. From germline, CDR1 is GTSNPN and CDR2 SVGIG (reference sequence). CDR3 size: 15 residues. With 3 bases clipped from V and 7 bases from J, the junction kept 11 bases outside the gene matches. Study observations and caveats: Seasonal influenza vaccination, on each occasion, was suggested by the authors to recruit few new T cells.

MiXCR, applied by TCRdb to the RT-PCR reads, yields one record per CDR3 protein. The sample holds approximately 250,000 distinct CDR3 sequences, approximately 12% seen once. This clonotype was picked up a small number of times. Antigen: not known. This chain links TRBV30 with TRBJ2-2, with 7 nucleotides matching TRBD1. This clonotype originated in a man aged 50 to 60 who received an inactivated influenza vaccine. The sequenced sample was non-naive T cells sorted from PBMCs, obtained around 15 days before vaccination. The CDR3 nucleotides read TGTGCCTGGAGCCGGGGCCAGGGGGAAGGCGGGGAGCTGTTTTTT. Translating gives CAWSRGQGEGGELFF. The full variable domain, with the rest looked up from reference TRBV30 and TRBJ2-2, is SQTIHQWPATLVQPVGSPLSLECTVEGTSNPNLYWYRQAAGRGLQLLFYSVGIGQISSEVPQNLSASRPQDRQFILSSKKLLLSDSGFYLCAWSRGQGEGGELFFGEGSRLTVL.